Here is one T cell receptor beta chain with its context. The sample comes from a study of blood T cell repertoires in COVID-19. Study at large: Both acute and convalescent COVID-19 samples were obtained from the United States, Italy and Spain. Nucleic acid was either cDNA or gDNA, and it came from T cells, B-cell-depleted T cells, or PBMCs.

CDR3 size: 15 residues. Deletions cut 10 bases from V and 4 bases from J, with 22 bases between. CDR1 SGHAT and CDR2 FQNNGV come from the germline V gene. Per the study methods: Using reference gene primer amplification, nucleated cell counts were estimated. Using immunoSEQ multiplex PCR, the repertoire was profiled, and TCRdb retains in-frame clones only, with some absent. For V, J and clone size, that table is used; D and trimming come from the DNA. The profile shows 150,000 to 200,000 clones, around 83% of them singletons. The chain uses TRBV11-2 and TRBJ1-2; D is undetermined. Sequencing was done on a sample of peripheral blood. This receptor was identified in a man between 40 and 49 years old with acute or convalescent COVID-19. CDR3 sequence reads: CAIHARQTDPYGYTF. As DNA, the CDR3 is TGTGCCATCCACGCCCGGCAAACAGACCCCTATGGCTACACCTTC.